One and the same sample provided the 21 T cell receptor beta chains below, sequenced in a study of blood T cell repertoires in COVID-19. Some clones are missing from TCRdb's copy, which holds only in-frame ones; the method was immunoSEQ multiplex PCR. The table lists roughly 380,000 clones, about 88% of them singletons, with around 1.5% in the top ten. The sequencing input was peripheral blood. The origin of the receptors is a woman between 35 and 50 years old with COVID-19, enrolled during active disease.

This chain connects TRBV18 to TRBJ2-5; D is undetermined. V was clipped by 3 bases and J by 10 bases, with 21 bases between them. CDR3 length equals 15 residues. CDR1 is KGHSH, CDR2 LQKENI, per germline. The CDR3 DNA follows: TGTGCCAGCTCACCGCCGACCCGACATCTTATGGACCAGTACTTC. This encodes CASSPPTRHLMDQYF.

The rearrangement uses TRBV29-1 and TRBJ1-1; TRBD1 agrees at 8 bases. This CDR3 is built from 11 residues. With 5 bases clipped from V and 11 bases from J, the junction kept 7 bases outside the gene matches. Germline loops: CDR1 SQVTM, CDR2 ANQGSEA. The CDR3 nucleotides are TGCAGCGTTTGGGTCAGGGGGCGGGCTTTCTTT. This sequence encodes CSVWVRGRAFF.

The chain links TRBV7-2 to TRBJ1-1; 8 bases match TRBD1. CDR3 length: 16 amino acids. J was trimmed by 0 bases and V by 1 base; bases with no gene match: 4. Germline CDR1 SGHTA, CDR2 FQGNSA. The CDR3 region has the DNA TGTGCCAGCAGCTTAGTTGCAGGGGGCGTGAACACTGAAGCTTTCTTT. Translating gives CASSLVAGGVNTEAFF.

The V call is TRBV11-3, the J call TRBJ2-1; D perhaps matches TRBD1 (5 bases). The CDR3 spans 13 residues. Trimming cost V 1 base and J 7 bases, with 8 bases left between them. Germline loops: CDR1 SGHNT, CDR2 YENEEA. The CDR3 loop is CASSLVRENEQFF. DNA of the CDR3: TGTGCCAGCAGCTTAGTCAGGGAAAATGAGCAGTTCTTC.

Written as DNA, the CDR3 is TGTGCCAGCGCCGTGGGGGGCACTGAAGCTTTCTTT. Encoded protein: CASAVGGTEAFF. V and J are TRBV28 and TRBJ1-1; D is possibly TRBD1 (5 bases). The CDR3 runs to 12 residues. CDR1 is MDHEN and CDR2 is SYDVKM in the germline V gene. With 8 bases removed from V and 4 bases from J, the gap between germline ends came to 11 bases.

This clone has only one observation. The rearrangement uses TRBV5-1 and TRBJ2-1; the match to TRBD2 covers 10 bases. The CDR3 covers 18 residues. The junction had 7 bases not matched to a gene; V was cut back by 1 base and J by 0 bases. Germline assignment: CDR1 SGHRS and CDR2 YFSETQ. The CDR3 DNA follows: TGCGCCAGCAGCTTGTTCCCAGGGACTAGCGACTCCTACAATGAGCAGTTCTTC. Its protein is CASSLFPGTSDSYNEQFF.

The chain uses TRBV9 and TRBJ2-2; possible D gene TRBD1, 5 bases. The CDR3 covers 15 residues. The V end was cut by 0 bases, the J end by 7 bases, with 13 bases between. CDR1 and CDR2 (germline): SGDLS, YYNGEE. The CDR3 nucleotides are TGTGCCAGCAGCGTAGGGCAGGGTCGGAACGGGGAGCTGTTTTTT. Protein: CASSVGQGRNGELFF.

This rearrangement joins TRBV20-1 to TRBJ1-5, with 7 bases aligning to TRBD1. The junction had 15 bases not matched to a gene; V was cut back by 4 bases and J by 0 bases. Per the germline V gene, CDR1 is DFQATT and CDR2 is SNEGSKA (reference sequence). This CDR3 contains 18 residues. As DNA, the CDR3 is TGCAGTGCTATTGACGCCGGGACAGACCTTTATAGCAATCAGCCCCAGCATTTT. This codes for CSAIDAGTDLYSNQPQHF.

The chain employs TRBV2 and TRBJ2-7, with 7 bases identical to TRBD1. V lost 10 bases to trimming and J lost 5 bases; unmatched junction nucleotides: 14. Germline V gene data show CDR1 as SNHLY and CDR2 as FYNNEI. The CDR3 runs 14 residues. Here the CDR3 DNA reads TGTGCCACCCGGCTACTTAGGGGGCCCGACGAGCAGTACTTC. Translating it yields CATRLLRGPDEQYF.

The V call is TRBV2, the J call TRBJ1-2; possible D gene TRBD1, 5 bases. This CDR3 comprises 14 residues. CDR1 is SNHLY, CDR2 FYNNEI, per germline. Trimming removed 6 bases from V and 0 bases from J, with 11 bases in between. The DNA for the CDR3 is TGTGCCAGCAGCCGGGGGTTAGCTAACTATGGCTACACCTTC. Encoded protein: CASSRGLANYGYTF.

V gene TRBV6-5 combines with J gene TRBJ1-5, with TRBD1 matching over 7 bases. Trimming at V came to 4 bases and at J to 2 bases, leaving 5 bases not matched to a gene. The CDR3 consists of 15 residues. Germline V CDR1 and CDR2: MNHEY, SVGAGI. The CDR3 DNA reads TGTGCCAGCAGTTCAGGGGGGATTGGCAATCAGCCCCAGCATTTT. Amino acids: CASSSGGIGNQPQHF.

The chain has TRBV7-2 and TRBJ2-1, with D unclear. The CDR3 extends over 11 amino acids. Germline CDR1 SGHTA, CDR2 FQGNSA. V shed 1 base and J shed 16 bases, with 11 bases lying between them. For the CDR3, the DNA is TGTGCCAGCAGCTTAGTTCTGAGTCCATTCTTC. Translation: CASSLVLSPFF.

This sequence joins TRBV7-9 and TRBJ2-7; a weak D match, TRBD1 (7 bases). The CDR3 runs 15 residues. Trimming removed 1 base at V and 6 bases at J, with 16 bases between. From germline, CDR1 is SEHNR and CDR2 FQNEAQ (reference sequence). The CDR3, as DNA: TGTGCCAGCAGCTTAGGGTCCAGGGGGAGGCCCGAGCAGTACTTC. Its translation: CASSLGSRGRPEQYF.

This chain uses TRBV7-2 with TRBJ2-5; 10 nucleotides align to TRBD2. Germline CDR1 is SGHTA and CDR2 is FQGNSA. V lost 4 bases and J lost 4; bases outside the gene matches: 6. There are 15 residues in the CDR3. The CDR3, as DNA: TGTGCCAGCAGCTCACTAGCGGGAAGGAGAGAGACCCAGTACTTC. Its protein product is CASSSLAGRRETQYF.

J is TRBJ1-2 and V is TRBV19, with TRBD1 matching 12 bases. Trimming took 4 bases from V and 4 from J; bases not matched to a gene: 7. The CDR3 sequence is 16 residues long. Germline V gene lookup returns CDR1 LNHDA and CDR2 SQIVND (reference sequence). The CDR3 loop reads CASSTSGTGGLYGYTF. The DNA of the CDR3 is TGTGCCAGTAGTACCTCCGGGACAGGGGGCCTCTATGGCTACACCTTC.

This rearrangement joins TRBV3-1 (or the pseudogene TRBV3-2) to TRBJ2-6; 11 bases line up with TRBD1. The CDR3 runs to 19 residues. V was pared by 4 bases and J by 3 bases, with 11 bases of the junction left unmatched. Germline V gene data show CDR1 as LGHDT and CDR2 as YNNKEL (reference sequence). CDR3 nucleotides: TGTGCCAGCAGCCCCCGGCAGGACAGGGGGCGCTTTGGGGCCAACGTCCTGACTTTC. Its protein is CASSPRQDRGRFGANVLTF.

This chain uses TRBV11-2 with TRBJ1-2; D perhaps matches TRBD1 (6 bases). CDR3 length equals 13 residues. V was shortened by 5 bases and J by 4 bases, with 11 bases between the two germline ends. Germline V lookup: CDR1 SGHAT, CDR2 FQNNGV. This CDR3 is CASSAGTLYGYTF. The CDR3 DNA sequence: TGTGCCAGCAGCGCCGGGACACTCTATGGCTACACCTTC.

The rearrangement uses TRBV7-3 and TRBJ1-6; D may be TRBD1 (6 bases). Between the trimmed V and J ends, which lost 5 bases and 6 bases, there was a span of 14 bases. This CDR3 has 15 residues. Germline V gene data show CDR1 as SGHTA and CDR2 as FQGTGA. The CDR3 region has the DNA TGTGCCAGCAGCCCGGCGGCCAGGGGTAATTCACCCCTCCACTTT. Protein: CASSPAARGNSPLHF. Looking up the rest from reference TRBV7-3 and TRBJ1-6 gives the full variable domain: GAGVSQTPSNKVTEKGKYVELRCDPISGHTALYWYRQSLGQGPEFLIYFQGTGAADDSGLPNDRFFAVRPEGSVSTLKIQRTERGDSAVYLCASSPAARGNSPLHFGNGTRLTVT.

This sequence joins TRBV11-2 and TRBJ1-4; D uncertain. V was cut by 0 bases and J by 5 bases, with 10 bases left in between. This CDR3 is built from 15 residues. Germline CDR1 reads SGHAT; CDR2 reads FQNNGV. DNA for the CDR3: TGTGCCAGCAGCTTAGACCCCAGGAAAAATGAAAAACTGTTTTTT. Translated: CASSLDPRKNEKLFF.

In the case of this clone: Other nucleotide sequences in the sample specify the same CDR3. The chain joins TRBV7-3 to TRBJ1-3; D uncertain. The CDR3 length is 16 residues. CDR1 is SGHTA, CDR2 FQGTGA, per germline. V lost 5 bases and J lost 0, with 14 bases in between. The CDR3 DNA reads as TGTGCCAGCAGCGAAACTCCCGGGAGCTCTGGAAACACCATATATTTT. It codes for CASSETPGSSGNTIYF.

This clone is a singleton in its sample. The chain carries TRBV6-5 and TRBJ2-3; TRBD2 matches at 8 bases. Germline loops: CDR1 MNHEY, CDR2 SVGAGI. This CDR3 comprises 15 residues. With 6 bases clipped from V and 0 bases from J, the junction kept 5 bases outside the gene matches. The CDR3 reads CASRRIAGSTDTQYF. The CDR3 DNA reads as TGTGCCAGCAGAAGGATAGCGGGAAGCACAGATACGCAGTATTTT.